A single sample gave rise to the 21 T cell receptor beta chains below, sequenced in a study of yellow fever vaccine responses in identical twins. TCRdb redid the calling of the RT-PCR reads with MiXCR, one entry per CDR3 protein. The data contain some 2,200 distinct CDR3 sequences, about 7.1% of them singletons. The sequencing used T cells from blood (PBMCs), unsorted or a sorted subset (not recorded which), collected 2 years after vaccination. All receptors derive from a woman aged 18-35 years who received the yellow fever vaccine.

In its sample, this clonotype ranks as medium-sized. Germline and junction disagree at one end, which may indicate a read error. This chain joins TRBV7-7 and TRBJ2-1; D may be TRBD2 (5 bases). Germline V lookup: CDR1 SSHAT, CDR2 FNYEAQ (reference sequence). The CDR3 extends over 14 amino acids. The CDR3 is CASSSGSAVNEQFF. The CDR3 bases are TGTGCTAGCAGCTCGGGGTCCGCGGTCAATGAGCAGTTCTTC.

This clonotype was picked up a small number of times. V is TRBV15 and J is TRBJ2-7, with D uncertain. Germline loops: CDR1 LNHNV, CDR2 YYDKDF (reference sequence). V was cut by 1 base and J by 2 bases, with 9 bases left in between. The CDR3 is 14 amino acids. The CDR3 protein is CATSRVPRTYEQYF. Here the CDR3 DNA reads TGTGCCACCAGCAGAGTACCAAGAACCTACGAGCAGTACTTC.

This chain links TRBV18 with TRBJ2-5; D not resolved. The V and J ends lost 2 bases and 4 bases respectively, with 5 bases between them. The germline gives CDR1 KGHSH, CDR2 LQKENI. This CDR3 contains 12 residues. The CDR3 reads CASSPEVETQYF. The CDR3 DNA reads as TGTGCCAGCTCACCAGAAGTAGAGACCCAGTACTTC.

This clonotype was detected only a few times. The J gene is TRBJ2-3, the V gene TRBV11-3, with D perhaps matching TRBD1 or TRBD2 (5 bases each). CDR1 SGHNT and CDR2 YENEEA come from the germline V gene. V lost 5 bases and J lost 6, with 15 bases in between. The CDR3 has 14 amino acids. CDR3: CASSPRAGEDTQYF. CDR3 nucleotide sequence: TGTGCCAGCAGCCCCAGGGCCGGGGAGGATACGCAGTATTTT.

This clonotype was seen a few times. This CDR3 is CASSEPGLADTQYF. The CDR3 nucleotides are TGCGCCAGCAGCGAACCGGGACTAGCAGATACGCAGTATTTT. The rearrangement links TRBV5-1 to TRBJ2-3; TRBD2 agrees at 8 bases. J gave up 4 bases and V 4 bases, and 5 bases lay outside the gene matches. The CDR3 runs 14 residues. Germline V gene lookup returns CDR1 SGHRS and CDR2 YFSETQ.

There are a few counts of this clonotype. The chain is built from TRBV27 and TRBJ1-5; tentatively, D is TRBD1 (5 bases). Germline values: CDR1 MNHEY, CDR2 SMNVEV (reference sequence). The germline V and J ends were trimmed by 8 bases and 4 bases, with 18 bases remaining between them. The CDR3 spans 15 residues. CDR3 loop: CASRISDRTNQPQHF. The CDR3 bases are TGTGCCAGCCGGATTTCAGACAGAACAAATCAGCCCCAGCATTTT.

This clonotype is medium-sized within its sample. The chain combines TRBV28 with TRBJ2-7, with 8 bases identical to TRBD1. J was trimmed by 5 bases and V by 4 bases; bases with no gene match: 7. This CDR3 region has 14 residues. CDR1 and CDR2 from the germline V gene are MDHEN and SYDVKM. This chain's CDR3 is CASSWDRRNDEQYF. Written as DNA, the CDR3 is TGTGCCAGCAGTTGGGACAGGCGTAACGACGAGCAGTACTTC.

The gene calls are TRBV28 and TRBJ2-7; no clear D. Germline CDR1 reads MDHEN; CDR2 reads SYDVKM. The CDR3 length is 11 residues. Trimming pared 4 bases from V and 7 bases from J, leaving 8 bases between. The CDR3 here is CASSSGWEQYF. CDR3 DNA: TGTGCCAGCAGTTCCGGATGGGAGCAGTACTTC.

This clonotype is termed medium-sized. The V and J genes are TRBV4-1 and TRBJ2-7, with a weak D call TRBD1 (7 bases). The CDR3 totals 15 residues. Germline V gives CDR1 MGHRA, CDR2 YSYEKL. Trimming removed 5 bases at V and 0 bases at J, with 14 bases between. The CDR3 DNA follows: TGCGCCAGCAGCGGGGGGACAGCCTTCTCCTACGAGCAGTACTTC. This translates into CASSGGTAFSYEQYF.

This clonotype was detected a few times. The chain has TRBV23-1 and TRBJ2-3; D unclear. TRBV23-1 is an ORF for which the function is uncertain. There are 11 residues in the CDR3. V was shortened by 4 bases and J by 7 bases, with 6 bases between the two germline ends. CDR3 coding DNA: TGCGCCAGCAGTCTTATAAATACGCAGTATTTT. This codes for CASSLINTQYF.

The gene calls are TRBV10-1 and TRBJ2-1, with 9 positions matching TRBD1. Germline CDR1 reads WNHNN; CDR2 reads SYGVQD (reference sequence). Trimming removed 7 bases from V and 4 bases from J; junction bases left unmatched: 11. CDR3 size: 16 residues. CDR3 residues: CASKVDRGFQYNEQFF. The CDR3 DNA reads TGCGCCAGCAAGGTGGACAGGGGATTCCAATACAATGAGCAGTTCTTC.

The table lists this clonotype with a few counts. The V and J genes are TRBV7-9 and TRBJ1-1; D is undetermined. The germline CDR1 and CDR2 sequences are SEHNR and FQNEAQ (reference sequence). This CDR3 region has 11 residues. Trimming took 3 bases from V and 10 from J, leaving 9 bases between them. This CDR3 is CASSFETPAFF. CDR3 in DNA: TGTGCCAGCAGCTTCGAGACGCCAGCTTTCTTT.

By frequency in the sample, this clonotype is medium-sized. The V call is TRBV10-3, the J call TRBJ1-4, with 7 bases lining up with TRBD1. The ends lost 4 bases at V and 6 bases at J; junction bases unmatched: 11. The V gene's germline CDR1 is ENHRY and CDR2 SYGVKD. The CDR3 totals 16 residues. This CDR3 reads CAISARAGGGDEKLFF. The DNA for the CDR3 is TGTGCCATCAGTGCCCGGGCAGGAGGGGGCGATGAAAAACTGTTTTTT.

This clonotype showed up just a few times. The chain couples TRBV15 to TRBJ1-2; D possibly corresponds to TRBD1 (5 bases). This CDR3 spans 12 amino acids. Trimming pared 7 bases from V and 7 bases from J, leaving 13 bases between. CDR1 is LNHNV, CDR2 YYDKDF, per germline (reference sequence). The CDR3 DNA sequence: TGTGCCACCAAACGGACTGGGGGTGGCTACACCTTC. It is translated as CATKRTGGGYTF.

This clonotype was found a few times. CDR3 sequence: CASSQDGAAYEQYF. DNA for the CDR3: TGCGCCAGCAGCCAAGATGGGGCGGCCTACGAGCAGTACTTC. This chain joins TRBV4-1 and TRBJ2-7; tentative D call: TRBD1 (5 bases). Germline values: CDR1 MGHRA, CDR2 YSYEKL. V shed 0 bases and J shed 2 bases, with 8 bases lying between them. This CDR3 region has 14 residues.

The chain carries TRBV11-3 and TRBJ2-5; D is ambiguous. Deletions cut 3 bases from V and 7 bases from J, with 15 bases between. The CDR3 covers 14 residues. CDR1 and CDR2 (germline): SGHNT, YENEEA. CDR3 in amino acids: CASSLRSGPGTQYF. The CDR3 DNA follows: TGTGCCAGCAGCTTGCGGAGTGGGCCGGGGACCCAGTACTTC. Based on the CDR3 plus reference TRBV11-3 and TRBJ2-5, the full variable domain is EAGVVQSPRYKIIEKKQPVAFWCNPISGHNTLYWYLQNLGQGPELLIRYENEEAVDDSQLPKDRFSAERLKGVDSTLKIQPAELGDSAVYLCASSLRSGPGTQYFGPGTRLLVL.

This chain joins TRBV10-3 and TRBJ2-2, with D maybe TRBD2 (6 bases). Germline CDR1 reads ENHRY; CDR2 reads SYGVKD. This CDR3 is built from 15 residues. The germline V and J ends were trimmed by 6 bases and 1 base, with 12 bases remaining between them. In nucleotides, the CDR3 is TGTGCCATCAGACCCGGGACTCTGAACACCGGGGAGCTGTTTTTT. Protein product: CAIRPGTLNTGELFF.

This chain links TRBV29-1 with TRBJ2-2, with D possibly called TRBD1 or TRBD2 (5 bases each). V lost 6 bases, J lost 0 bases, and 11 bases lay in between. This CDR3 has 14 amino acids. CDR1 and CDR2 (germline): SQVTM, ANQGSEA. CDR3 coding DNA: TGCAGCGTAGGGGACCAGGCGAACACCGGGGAGCTGTTTTTT. This codes for CSVGDQANTGELFF.

This clonotype came up a few times. V and J are TRBV14 and TRBJ2-7, with a possible D match to TRBD2 (7 bases). The V gene lost 0 bases and the J gene lost 0 bases, with 15 bases spanning the gap. In germline, CDR1 is SGHDN, CDR2 FVKESK. The CDR3 length is 17 residues. CDR3 loop: CASSQEWGGTSSYEQYF. DNA of the CDR3: TGTGCCAGCAGCCAAGAGTGGGGAGGGACAAGCTCCTACGAGCAGTACTTC.

This clonotype was counted only a few times. The chain has TRBV30 and TRBJ2-3; the D is unclear. From germline, CDR1 is GTSNPN and CDR2 SVGIG (reference sequence). Trimming left V 0 bases short and J 3 bases short, with 10 bases between. The CDR3 runs 14 residues. CDR3 bases: TGTGCCTGGAGTGTAGACGGTTTGACAGATACGCAGTATTTT. Protein sequence: CAWSVDGLTDTQYF.

V usage is TRBV6-5 and J usage is TRBJ2-3, with D perhaps matching TRBD2 (5 bases). Germline CDR1 and CDR2: MNHEY and SVGAGI. This CDR3 region has 14 residues. V shed 1 base and J shed 2 bases, with 7 bases lying between them. In DNA, the CDR3 is TGTGCCAGCAGTTACTTGGGAGCCACAGATACGCAGTATTTT. Translation: CASSYLGATDTQYF.